This T cell receptor beta chain stems from a study of cytomegalovirus exposure and HLA in healthy donors. In the PCR, 60 Vbeta and 13 Jbeta primers were used. Using immunoSEQ multiplex PCR, the repertoire was profiled, and TCRdb retains in-frame clones only, with some absent. Found here are 200,000 or so clones, 75% to 90% of them singletons; the top ten hold approximately 6.3%. For this clone: Its specificity is not known.

Overall study findings and caveats: The study put 150 to 200 TCR beta chains on its list as cytomegalovirus-associated.

Deletions cut 1 base from V and 1 base from J, with 10 bases between. Per the germline V gene, CDR1 is GTSNPN and CDR2 is SVGIG (reference sequence). The length of the CDR3 is 14 residues. The receptor comes from a man between 40 and 49 years old in good health and CMV-seropositive. Input material: PBMCs. V usage is TRBV30 and J usage is TRBJ1-2, with D maybe TRBD1 (6 bases). CDR3 residues: CAWSEPGHNYGYTF. In DNA form, the CDR3 reads TGTGCCTGGAGTGAGCCGGGACATAACTATGGCTACACCTTC. Together with reference TRBV30 and TRBJ1-2, the CDR3 gives the full variable domain: SQTIHQWPATLVQPVGSPLSLECTVEGTSNPNLYWYRQAAGRGLQLLFYSVGIGQISSEVPQNLSASRPQDRQFILSSKKLLLSDSGFYLCAWSEPGHNYGYTFGSGTRLTVV.